Each of the 7 T cell receptor beta chains below was sequenced from the same sample in a study of blood T cell repertoires in COVID-19. Here immunoSEQ multiplex PCR was the method, and the copy in TCRdb shows in-frame clones only, minus some. The data contain roughly 300,000 clones, more than 85% of them singletons. Specimen: PBMCs or T cells enriched from blood (not recorded which). These receptors all stem from a woman aged 25-40 years who had recovered from COVID-19.

The chain is built from TRBV7-9 and TRBJ1-6; D may be TRBD1 (5 bases). Germline-derived CDR1 and CDR2 are SEHNR and FQNEAQ (reference sequence). The CDR3 loop spans 15 amino acids. V shed 5 bases and J shed 13 bases, with 21 bases lying between them. The CDR3 DNA reads as TGTGCCAGCAGCCCGGAGGGACGTTCAACAAGTCCCCTCCACTTT. Translation gives CASSPEGRSTSPLHF.

The J gene is TRBJ2-4, the V gene TRBV3-1 (or the pseudogene TRBV3-2); 7 bases line up with TRBD1. The germline gives CDR1 LGHDT, CDR2 YNNKEL (reference sequence). This CDR3 contains 15 residues. Losses at the gene ends were 1 base for V and 7 bases for J; bases not matched to a gene: 7. CDR3 amino acids: CASSQGQGRLNIQYF. As DNA, the CDR3 is TGTGCCAGCAGCCAAGGACAGGGACGGTTGAACATTCAGTACTTC.

On this clone: The same CDR3 also results from other DNA sequences found in this sample. The chain couples TRBV28 to TRBJ2-7, with TRBD2 identical over 7 bases. CDR3 length: 11 residues. V shed 6 bases and J 4 bases; nucleotides not matched to a gene: 0. From germline, CDR1 is MDHEN and CDR2 SYDVKM. The CDR3 DNA sequence: TGTGCCAGCAGGGGAGGGTACGAGCAGTACTTC. This translates into CASRGGYEQYF. Filled out from reference TRBV28 and TRBJ2-7, the complete variable domain reads DVKVTQSSRYLVKRTGEKVFLECVQDMDHENMFWYRQDPGLGLRLIYFSYDVKMKEKGDIPEGYSVSREKKERFSLILESASTNQTSMYLCASRGGYEQYFGPGTRLTVT.

This chain uses TRBV5-8 with TRBJ2-6; no definite D call. CDR1 and CDR2 (germline): SGHTS, YDEGEE. V lost 2 bases and J lost 0, with 9 bases in between. The CDR3 has 16 residues. CDR3 loop: CASSLPRSSGANVLTF. The DNA of the CDR3 is TGTGCCAGCAGCTTACCGCGGAGCTCTGGGGCCAACGTCCTGACTTTC. Based on the CDR3 plus reference TRBV5-8 and TRBJ2-6, the full variable domain is EAGVTQSPTHLIKTRGQQATLRCSPISGHTSVYWYQQALGLGLQFLLWYDEGEERNRGNFPPRFSGRQFPNYSSELNVNALELEDSALYLCASSLPRSSGANVLTFGAGSRLTVL.

The chain joins TRBV7-8 to TRBJ2-6; a possible D gene is TRBD1 (6 bases). Per germline, CDR1 SGHVS and CDR2 FQNEAQ. V lost 7 bases and J 0 bases, leaving 16 bases between the germline ends. This CDR3 has 17 residues. The CDR3 nucleotides are TGTGCCAGCACCGTAACAGGGCTCAGCTCTGGGGCCAACGTCCTGACTTTC. It encodes CASTVTGLSSGANVLTF.

This rearrangement joins TRBV7-2 to TRBJ1-4; weak D call: TRBD1 (6 bases). This CDR3 comprises 17 residues. With 6 bases removed from V and 4 bases from J, the gap between germline ends came to 21 bases. Germline V gene sequence: CDR1 SGHTA, CDR2 FQGNSA. The CDR3 DNA follows: TGTGCCAGCAGGCGCACCGGGACACAAGGGGGTAATGAAAAACTGTTTTTT. This gives the protein CASRRTGTQGGNEKLFF.

The chain couples TRBV11-2 to TRBJ1-4; D perhaps matches TRBD1 (6 bases). In germline, CDR1 is SGHAT, CDR2 FQNNGV. Trimming cost V 5 bases and J 2 bases, with 15 bases left between them. The CDR3 has 16 residues. CDR3 loop: CASSKVTGSTNEKLFF. Written as DNA, the CDR3 is TGTGCCAGCAGCAAAGTAACAGGGTCGACTAATGAAAAACTGTTTTTT.